This T cell receptor beta chain was sequenced for a study of T cell repertoires in cytomegalovirus infection. Study context: CMV infection together with matching HLA type was indicated by public TCR beta signatures. Study-level results: Accumulated public TCR beta family frequency recognized individuals carrying CMV together with the relevant HLA. CMV-specific HLA-C-restricted TCR beta clonotypes dominated the ex vivo response.

TCRdb re-called the reads through MiXCR, storing one row per CDR3 protein. The sample consists of around 200,000 distinct CDR3 sequences, 17% of them appearing once. The CDR3 spans 14 residues. The germline CDR1 and CDR2 sequences are SGHTA and FQGNSA. The J segment lost 5 bases and the V segment lost 4 bases, leaving 8 bases of the junction unmatched. This clonotype was observed a handful of times. Its antigen is not known. The sample was CD8+ T cells from PBMCs. The chain is built from TRBV7-2 and TRBJ2-7; 7 bases map to TRBD1. The TCR sequence derives from a human donor in good health (CMV status not recorded). Some clones in this sample may be carry-over from other donors' samples. In nucleotides, the CDR3 is TGTGCCAGCAGCTCCTCAGGGGGTGGGAACGAGCAGTACTTC. Translating gives CASSSSGGGNEQYF.